A single sample gave rise to the 30 T cell receptor beta chains below, sequenced in a study of blood T cell repertoires in COVID-19 (dated by TCRdb to 2018 to 2020). To prepare the library, the immunoSEQ multiplex PCR assay was applied. TCRdb took over this immuneACCESS table, retaining in-frame rearrangements with V and J assigned. Such tables are incomplete; in checked studies, under half of the missing clones stem from an unresolved V gene, and the remainder is unexplained. Recorded for this sample are more than 300,000 clones; more than 75% of them occurred a single time. Around 3.5% of the sample lies in the top ten. The sequenced sample was peripheral blood. These receptors all stem from a woman aged 18-35 years who had recovered from COVID-19.

This sequence joins TRBV5-1 and TRBJ2-1; 7 nucleotides match TRBD2. With 0 bases clipped from V and 3 bases from J, the junction kept 6 bases outside the gene matches. The CDR3 length is 16 residues. The germline gives CDR1 SGHRS, CDR2 YFSETQ. CDR3 DNA sequence: TGCGCCAGCAGCTTGGTTGTGGGAGGGATCTACAATGAGCAGTTCTTC. This translates into CASSLVVGGIYNEQFF.

The chain recombines TRBV21-1 with TRBJ1-2. TRBV21-1 is deemed a pseudogene. The CDR3 extends over 21 amino acids. In DNA form, the CDR3 reads TGTGCCAGCAGCAAATTCGTATCGCGATTTGTCGCACACCTAGGACTAGGGGGCTACACCTTC. Its protein is CASSKFVSRFVAHLGLGGYTF.

The J gene is TRBJ1-2, the V gene TRBV25-1; D unclear. The V gene lost 3 bases and the J gene lost 8 bases, with 7 bases spanning the gap. CDR3 length: 11 amino acids. Germline CDR1 is MGHDK and CDR2 is SYGVNS. The DNA of the CDR3 is TGTGCCAGCAGTGATCACGGGGGCTACACCTTC. This gives the protein CASSDHGGYTF.

This clone appeared once. The chain combines TRBV7-2 with TRBJ1-2; tentative D call: TRBD1 (6 bases). Germline V gene lookup returns CDR1 SGHTA and CDR2 FQGNSA. The length of the CDR3 is 14 residues. Trimming shortened V by 2 bases and J by 4 bases, and 11 bases separated the two germline ends. CDR3 region: CASSLQGLVYGYTF. CDR3 bases: TGTGCCAGCAGCTTACAGGGGCTTGTCTATGGCTACACCTTC.

This chain connects TRBV6-5 to TRBJ1-4, with 7 positions matching TRBD1. Per germline, CDR1 MNHEY and CDR2 SVGAGI. The CDR3 covers 13 residues. V lost 2 bases to trimming and J lost 10 bases; unmatched junction nucleotides: 4. CDR3 protein: CASSYASGGKLFF. In DNA form, the CDR3 reads TGTGCCAGCAGTTACGCGTCAGGGGGAAAACTGTTTTTT.

This chain connects TRBV23-1 to TRBJ2-7; tentatively, D is TRBD1 (6 bases). TRBV23-1 is filed as an ORF, its function uncertain. The CDR3 runs 15 residues. Trimming removed 6 bases from V and 0 bases from J, with 15 bases in between. The chain's CDR3 is CASRQNRVGSYEQYV. The CDR3 DNA reads as TGCGCCAGCAGGCAAAACAGGGTGGGCTCCTACGAGCAGTACGTC.

A single count supports this clone. The chain is built from TRBV2 and TRBJ2-1; D might be TRBD1 (6 bases). The CDR3 contains 15 residues. Germline lookup yields CDR1 SNHLY and CDR2 FYNNEI. The CDR3 here is CAAAAKLGGYNEQFF. The CDR3 bases are TGTGCGGCAGCTGCCAAGCTAGGGGGTTACAATGAGCAGTTCTTC.

The rearrangement links TRBV7-8 to TRBJ2-7, with a tentative D call TRBD1 (6 bases). Trimming cost V 1 base and J 6 bases, with 16 bases left between them. The CDR3 runs 15 residues. Germline CDR1 SGHVS, CDR2 FQNEAQ. CDR3 residues: CASSLGQANWPEQYV. The CDR3 nucleotides read TGTGCCAGCAGCTTAGGACAGGCAAATTGGCCCGAGCAGTACGTC.

The J gene is TRBJ2-5, the V gene TRBV19; 9 bases are shared with TRBD2. Germline CDR1 and CDR2: LNHDA and SQIVND (reference sequence). The CDR3 sequence is 14 residues long. Trimming cost V 4 bases and J 4 bases; bases outside gene matches: 4. The CDR3 spells CASSRTSDGETQYF. In nucleotides, the CDR3 is TGTGCCAGTAGTAGGACTAGCGATGGAGAGACCCAGTACTTC.

V is TRBV5-4 and J is TRBJ1-3; 9 bases are shared with TRBD1. V was pared by 4 bases and J by 1 base, with 3 bases of the junction left unmatched. This CDR3 has 15 residues. Germline loops: CDR1 SGHNT, CDR2 YYREEE (reference sequence). CDR3 coding DNA: TGTGCCAGCAGCCCGACAGGGGGATCTGGAAACACCATATATTTT. Its protein product is CASSPTGGSGNTIYF.

The rearrangement uses TRBV7-2 and TRBJ1-1, with a weak D call TRBD1 (6 bases). Germline lookup yields CDR1 SGHTA and CDR2 FQGNSA. CDR3 length: 15 amino acids. V lost 5 bases to trimming and J lost 1 base, with 14 bases between them. CDR3 bases: TGTGCCAGCAGCGGAAGGGGGGGCTCGAACACTGAAGCTTTCTTT. Protein product: CASSGRGGSNTEAFF.

The chain is built from TRBV19 and TRBJ1-1; D is possibly TRBD1 (5 bases). Trimming pared 10 bases from V and 0 bases from J, leaving 18 bases between. This CDR3 has 15 residues. Germline-derived CDR1 and CDR2 are LNHDA and SQIVND (reference sequence). The CDR3 region is CATRGGTGMNTEAFF. CDR3 DNA sequence: TGTGCCACACGCGGCGGGACCGGTATGAACACTGAAGCTTTCTTT. Looking up the rest from reference TRBV19 and TRBJ1-1 gives the full variable domain: DGGITQSPKYLFRKEGQNVTLSCEQNLNHDAMYWYRQDPGQGLRLIYYSQIVNDFQKGDIAEGYSVSREKKESFPLTVTSAQKNPTAFYLCATRGGTGMNTEAFFGQGTRLTVV.

In its sample, this clone was seen a few times. V usage is TRBV5-1 and J usage is TRBJ2-1; 8 bases are a match to TRBD2. Unmatched junction bases numbered 4, after V lost 4 bases and J lost 1 base. Germline loops: CDR1 SGHRS, CDR2 YFSETQ. The CDR3 has 15 amino acids. DNA of the CDR3: TGCGCCAGCAGCAGCGGGACTAGATCCTACAATGAGCAGTTCTTC. This codes for CASSSGTRSYNEQFF.

The V and J genes are TRBV19 and TRBJ1-2; 7 bases map to TRBD1. The junction had 3 bases not matched to a gene; V was cut back by 4 bases and J by 4 bases. The CDR3 extends over 13 amino acids. CDR1 LNHDA and CDR2 SQIVND come from the germline V gene (reference sequence). The DNA for the CDR3 is TGTGCCAGTAGTAAACAGGGGTTCTATGGCTACACCTTC. It codes for CASSKQGFYGYTF.

This clone was recorded only once. The chain recombines TRBV10-2 with TRBJ2-7; maybe TRBD2 (5 bases). The CDR3 totals 14 residues. Trimming took 3 bases from V and 4 from J, leaving 13 bases between them. Germline loops: CDR1 WSHSY, CDR2 SAAADI. The CDR3 nucleotides read TGCGCCAGCAGTGACGCGGCGGGTAGGTACGAGCAGTACGTC. This gives the protein CASSDAAGRYEQYV.

As concerns this clone: The junction does not match germline at one end; this may be a read error. The V call is TRBV7-9, the J call TRBJ1-5; TRBD1 aligns across 12 bases. Germline V gene data show CDR1 as SEHNR and CDR2 as FQNEAQ (reference sequence). This CDR3 has 16 residues. The CDR3 DNA follows: TGTGCCAGCAGCCTAGCGGGACAGGGGGCCGGTCAGCCCCAGCATTTT. Translating it yields CASSLAGQGAGQPQHF.

The V call is TRBV25-1, the J call TRBJ2-4, with 7 bases fitting TRBD2. CDR1 is MGHDK, CDR2 SYGVNS, per germline. After removal of 6 bases from V and 1 base from J, the junction contained 12 bases not matched to a gene. The CDR3 length is 17 residues. CDR3 region: CASRGLKAGEAKNIQYF. In DNA, the CDR3 is TGTGCCAGCAGGGGCCTTAAGGCGGGGGAGGCCAAAAACATTCAGTACTTC.

The chain employs TRBV12-1 and TRBJ2-7; the table's TRBD2 call for D was not verified on the DNA. TRBV12-1 is a known pseudogene. The CDR3 is 12 amino acids. Written as DNA, the CDR3 is TGTGCCAGCAGCCCACGCCGGGGGGGGGCGTACGTC. Residues: CASSPRRGGAYV.

The V gene is TRBV19, the J gene TRBJ2-1; TRBD2 matches 7 bases. The CDR3 covers 14 residues. The V gene end was trimmed by 5 bases and the J gene end by 7 bases; junction bases not matched to a gene: 8. The V gene's germline CDR1 is LNHDA and CDR2 SQIVND (reference sequence). The CDR3 spells CASSWGRAANEQFF. CDR3 DNA sequence: TGTGCCAGTAGTTGGGGGAGGGCGGCGAATGAGCAGTTCTTC.

This clone occurred once. The rearrangement links TRBV3-1 (or the pseudogene TRBV3-2) to TRBJ2-1, with TRBD2 matching over 10 bases. In germline, CDR1 is LGHDT, CDR2 YNNKEL (reference sequence). The CDR3 contains 17 residues. J was trimmed by 7 bases and V by 0 bases; bases with no gene match: 9. CDR3 sequence: CASSQERPSGRKNEQFF. The CDR3 DNA follows: TGTGCCAGCAGCCAAGAAAGGCCTAGCGGGAGAAAAAATGAGCAGTTCTTC.

The rearrangement uses TRBV6-6 and TRBJ1-1; possibly TRBD1 for D (5 bases). The CDR3 sequence is 17 residues long. Trimming took off 7 bases at V and 0 bases at J, with 21 bases between the two ends. CDR1 is MNHNY and CDR2 is SVGAGI in the germline V gene (reference sequence). In DNA, the CDR3 is TGTGCCAGCACTCGACCAGGGCAGGAAATAATGAACACTGAAGCTTTCTTT. Translated, it gives CASTRPGQEIMNTEAFF.

V and J are TRBV4-3 and TRBJ2-1, with 9 bases fitting TRBD1. V gave up 4 bases and J gave up 6 bases; unmatched junction bases: 4. CDR3 length: 14 amino acids. Looked up from germline, CDR1 is LGHNA and CDR2 is YSLEER. The CDR3 DNA reads TGCGCCAGCAGCCGGGGGACAGGGTTCAATGAGCAGTTCTTC. Amino acids: CASSRGTGFNEQFF.

The chain links TRBV15 to TRBJ2-1; 7 bases line up with TRBD2. The CDR3 totals 14 residues. Germline V CDR1 and CDR2: LNHNV, YYDKDF (reference sequence). The V and J ends lost 1 base and 11 bases, in that order; junction bases with no gene match: 8. DNA of the CDR3: TGTGCCACCAGCAGAGGAGTGACGGGAGGAAAGCAGTTCTTC. Its translation is CATSRGVTGGKQFF.

The rearrangement links TRBV7-6 to TRBJ2-3, with D hard to call. V dropped 1 base and J dropped 6 bases, with 11 bases sitting between them. This CDR3 spans 14 amino acids. Germline V lookup: CDR1 SGHVS, CDR2 FNYEAQ. CDR3 bases: TGTGCCAGCAGCTTAGGAGGAACTGCGGATACGCAGTATTTT. Its translation: CASSLGGTADTQYF.

V gene TRBV11-2 combines with J gene TRBJ1-1, with unresolved D. Deletions cut 5 bases from V and 3 bases from J, with 10 bases between. CDR3 length equals 13 residues. Germline V gene data show CDR1 as SGHAT and CDR2 as FQNNGV. The CDR3 sequence: CASSQKSDTEAFF. CDR3 DNA: TGTGCCAGCAGCCAAAAATCGGACACTGAAGCTTTCTTT.

The chain couples TRBV19 to TRBJ1-2, with TRBD1 as a possible D gene (6 bases). Germline V gene lookup returns CDR1 LNHDA and CDR2 SQIVND (reference sequence). The V and J ends lost 5 bases and 0 bases respectively, with 13 bases between them. The CDR3 is made up of 15 amino acids. The CDR3 protein is CASSVGQYTNYGYTF. The CDR3, as DNA: TGTGCCAGTAGTGTCGGACAGTACACTAACTATGGCTACACCTTC.

This chain links TRBV6-5 with TRBJ2-7, with TRBD2 matching over 8 bases. The length of the CDR3 is 14 residues. Germline V gene sequence: CDR1 MNHEY, CDR2 SVGAGI. V lost 6 bases, J lost 3 bases, and 7 bases stayed unmatched. CDR3 nucleotide sequence: TGTGCCAGCAGCAAAACGGGACTAGTCTACGAGCAGTACGTC. Protein sequence: CASSKTGLVYEQYV.

The rearrangement joins TRBV9 to TRBJ2-5, with a possible D match to TRBD2 (6 bases). Germline V gene sequence: CDR1 SGDLS, CDR2 YYNGEE. The length of the CDR3 is 14 residues. The germline V and J ends were trimmed by 0 bases and 3 bases, with 9 bases remaining between them. CDR3 bases: TGTGCCAGCAGCGTAGCGGGAGCCAAAGAGACCCAGTACTTC. This sequence encodes CASSVAGAKETQYF.

The CDR3 sequence is CASSRGVGKLFF. The CDR3 nucleotides are TGTGCCAGCAGCCGAGGAGTGGGAAAACTGTTTTTT. The chain couples TRBV6-2 or TRBV6-3 to TRBJ1-4; D is undetermined. V was cut by 6 bases and J by 10 bases, with 12 bases left in between. Germline CDR1 MNHEY, CDR2 SVGEGT. This CDR3 spans 12 amino acids.

The chain couples TRBV10-1 to TRBJ2-5, with no clear D. This CDR3 region has 13 residues. Trimming took 5 bases from V and 4 from J, leaving 11 bases between them. The germline V gene encodes CDR1 WNHNN and CDR2 SYGVQD (reference sequence). CDR3: CASSPIPGETQYF. The CDR3 bases are TGCGCCAGCAGTCCTATCCCGGGAGAGACCCAGTACTTC.